The rows below give T cell receptor beta chains drawn from one sample of a study of cytomegalovirus exposure and HLA in healthy donors. This table comes from immunoSEQ multiplex PCR, and its TCRdb copy is limited to in-frame clones, with some not included. The data hold some 180,000 clones, with 75% to 85% observed a single time. Input material: PBMCs. The receptor source for this set is a man younger than 30 in good health and CMV-seronegative. CDR3s include the opening cysteine and the closing phenylalanine or tryptophan. The order of the fields is clone size, D gene, V gene, J gene, CDR3 DNA, CDR3 protein. The D gene is left open where the match is weak. Expanded clones get a size class; other rows say once, few or many, or leave the size out.

size: .
D: TRBD2
V: TRBV5-6
J: TRBJ2-3
DNA: TGTGCCAGCAGCCCACGGACTAGCGGAGCTCCCCTTAGCACAGATACGCAGTATTTT
CDR3: CASSPRTSGAPLSTDTQYF

size: .
D: .
V: TRBV4-2
J: TRBJ1-2
DNA: TGTGCCAGCAGCCAAGATTTTATGCAGGGAAACTATGGCTACACCTTC
CDR3: CASSQDFMQGNYGYTF

size: .
D: .
V: TRBV27
J: TRBJ2-3
DNA: TGTGCCTCCCCCAGGGGGGCAATAACAGATACGCAGTATTTT
CDR3: CASPRGAITDTQYF

size: few
D: .
V: TRBV6-1
J: TRBJ2-7
DNA: TGTGCCAGCAGTTTCCAGGGCCCGACCTACGAGCAGTACTTC
CDR3: CASSFQGPTYEQYF

size: .
D: .
V: TRBV7-8
J: TRBJ1-2
DNA: TGTGCCAGCAGCTTATCTGTCAGAGGATATGGCTACACCTTC
CDR3: CASSLSVRGYGYTF

size: once
D: TRBD2
V: TRBV7-2
J: TRBJ2-3
DNA: TGTGCCAGCTCCGCGGGAGCGGGGGGGGGCACAGATACGCAGTATTTT
CDR3: CASSAGAGGGTDTQYF

size: .
D: TRBD1
V: TRBV30
J: TRBJ2-1
DNA: TGTGCCTGGAGTACGGGACAGGGGAGGGTAGGTGAGCAGTTCTTC
CDR3: CAWSTGQGRVGEQFF

size: few
D: .
V: TRBV4-2
J: TRBJ2-3
DNA: TGTGCCAGCAGCCAAGAGGGGAGATACATGGCTAGGCAGTATTTT
CDR3: CASSQEGRYMARQYF

size: .
D: .
V: TRBV5-1
J: TRBJ2-3
DNA: TGCGCCAGCAGCTCAGGACCTCCGGGGAGCACAGATACGCAGTATTTT
CDR3: CASSSGPPGSTDTQYF

size: once
D: .
V: TRBV9
J: TRBJ1-1
DNA: TGTGCCAGCAGCGTAGGGCCCCGGACAGCTGGTACTGAAGCTTTCTTT
CDR3: CASSVGPRTAGTEAFF

size: few
D: .
V: TRBV25-1
J: TRBJ1-4
DNA: TGTGCCAGCAGTGACCCCCACCGACAGGTTTGGGAAAAACTGTTTTTT
CDR3: CASSDPHRQVWEKLFF

size: .
D: .
V: TRBV11-2
J: TRBJ2-4
DNA: TGTGCCAGCAGCTTATTGCTAGAGAACCGTGACATTCAGTACTTC
CDR3: CASSLLLENRDIQYF

size: once
D: .
V: TRBV4-3
J: TRBJ1-1
DNA: TGCGCCAGCAGCCAAGAGATACGGCAGGGTACTGAAGCTTTCTTT
CDR3: CASSQEIRQGTEAFF

size: .
D: .
V: TRBV18
J: TRBJ1-1
DNA: TGTGCCAGCTCACCATCGGGGGGTAACATGAACACTGAAGCTTTCTTT
CDR3: CASSPSGGNMNTEAFF

size: few
D: TRBD2
V: TRBV19
J: TRBJ2-1
DNA: TGTGCCAGTAGTATCACTAGCGGGAGCTCCTACAATGAGCAGTTCTTC
CDR3: CASSITSGSSYNEQFF

size: .
D: .
V: TRBV5-5
J: TRBJ2-7
DNA: TGTGCCAGCAGCTTGGCGCAGGGCTACTCCTACGAGCAGTACTTC
CDR3: CASSLAQGYSYEQYF

size: .
D: .
V: TRBV30
J: TRBJ2-7
DNA: TGTGCCTGGAGCCCCGGGCCAGGGGCCGGGTACGAGCAGTACTTC
CDR3: CAWSPGPGAGYEQYF

size: .
D: .
V: TRBV6-5
J: TRBJ1-2
DNA: TGTGCCAGCAGGGAACAGGAAGAGAGGCGCTATGGCTACACCTTC
CDR3: CASREQEERRYGYTF

size: .
D: .
V: TRBV27
J: TRBJ1-4
DNA: TGTGCCAGCGGCCGGGGGACCGCTGATGAAAAACTGTTTTTT
CDR3: CASGRGTADEKLFF

size: .
D: TRBD1
V: TRBV30
J: TRBJ1-1
DNA: TGTGCCTGGGATACAGGGGGGAACACTGAAGCTTTCTTT
CDR3: CAWDTGGNTEAFF

size: few
D: .
V: TRBV30
J: TRBJ1-1
DNA: TGTGCCTGGATTTCTCTTTCCACCCTAGCTTTACGCATGAACACTGAAGCTTTCTTT
CDR3: CAWISLSTLALRMNTEAFF

size: .
D: .
V: TRBV29-1
J: TRBJ2-2
DNA: TGCAGCGTGCGGAGGGAAGTGGACACCGGGGAGCTGTTTTTT
CDR3: CSVRREVDTGELFF

size: few
D: .
V: TRBV7-9
J: TRBJ1-5
DNA: TGTGCCAGCAGCTTAGGCCAGGACAGAATATCGGTAAATCAGCCCCAGCATTTT
CDR3: CASSLGQDRISVNQPQHF

size: .
D: TRBD1
V: TRBV30
J: TRBJ1-4
DNA: TGTGCCTGGGACAGGGGAGAAAAACTGTTTTTT
CDR3: CAWDRGEKLFF

size: .
D: .
V: TRBV9
J: TRBJ1-3
DNA: TGTGCCAGCAGCGCTTCTGGAAACACCATATATTTT
CDR3: CASSASGNTIYF

size: few
D: TRBD2
V: TRBV7-6
J: TRBJ2-1
DNA: TGTGCCAGCAGCTTAACCCGACTAGCAGATGAGCAGTTCTTC
CDR3: CASSLTRLADEQFF